Below, 27 T cell receptor beta chains from the same sample are listed, as sequenced in a study of blood T cell repertoires in COVID-19 (TCRdb year 2020). The protocol used for the library was the immunoSEQ multiplex PCR assay. The table was pulled from immuneACCESS by TCRdb, which kept in-frame rearrangements only. Such tables lose some clones; where checked, under half of the loss comes from unresolved V genes, and the rest has no known cause. The sample has approximately 160,000 clones on record, around 81% of them singletons. The ten largest clones represent roughly 13% of the sample. Sequences were obtained from peripheral blood. The receptors come from a man in his 70s who had recovered from COVID-19.

This clone turned up a few times. This chain uses TRBV11-2 with TRBJ2-5; TRBD2 matches 8 bases. V dropped 3 bases and J dropped 14; count of bases not matched to a gene: 5. The CDR3 loop spans 11 amino acids. Germline V gene lookup returns CDR1 SGHAT and CDR2 FQNNGV. CDR3 amino acids: CASSFGLATYF. CDR3 DNA: TGTGCCAGCAGCTTTGGACTAGCTACCTACTTC. The entire variable domain, with the rest obtained from reference TRBV11-2 and TRBJ2-5, is as follows: EAGVAQSPRYKIIEKRQSVAFWCNPISGHATLYWYQQILGQGPKLLIQFQNNGVVDDSQLPKDRFSAERLKGVDSTLKIQPAKLEDSAVYLCASSFGLATYFGPGTRLLVL.

The gene calls are TRBV7-2 and TRBJ2-3, with 7 bases matching TRBD2. Trimming removed 3 bases from V and 1 base from J; junction bases left unmatched: 4. The CDR3 runs to 15 residues. Looked up from germline, CDR1 is SGHTA and CDR2 is FQGNSA. Written as DNA, the CDR3 is TGTGCCAGCAGCTTTTTTACTAGCGGCACAGATACGCAGTATTTT. The encoded protein is CASSFFTSGTDTQYF.

The V call is TRBV27, the J call TRBJ1-6, with TRBD1 identical over 8 bases. The CDR3 sequence is 16 residues long. Germline-derived CDR1 and CDR2 are MNHEY and SMNVEV (reference sequence). The V and J ends lost 5 bases and 0 bases, in that order; junction bases with no gene match: 3. The CDR3 is CASSPGQGSYNSPLHF. The DNA of the CDR3 is TGTGCCAGCAGTCCCGGACAGGGCTCCTATAATTCACCCCTCCACTTT.

The CDR3 DNA follows: TGTGCCAGCAGCTTAGTGACAGGGAAGGAGACCCAGTACTTC. It codes for CASSLVTGKETQYF. This rearrangement joins TRBV7-2 to TRBJ2-5, with 7 bases lining up with TRBD1. The CDR3 has 14 amino acids. Germline values: CDR1 SGHTA, CDR2 FQGNSA. Trimming cost V 1 base and J 5 bases; bases outside gene matches: 4.

A note on this clone: Other DNA sequences in the same sample also yield this CDR3. The chain employs TRBV5-1 and TRBJ1-4, with 9 bases that match TRBD1. CDR1 and CDR2 (germline): SGHRS, YFSETQ. This CDR3 region has 14 residues. V lost 1 base to trimming and J lost 7 bases; unmatched junction nucleotides: 2. For the CDR3, the DNA is TGCGCCAGCAGCTTGACAGGGGGCAGTGAAAAACTGTTTTTT. This encodes CASSLTGGSEKLFF.

The chain uses TRBV21-1 and TRBJ1-1; the table's D call, TRBD1, has no DNA check behind it. TRBV21-1 is deemed a pseudogene. This CDR3 spans 17 amino acids. The chain's CDR3 is CASSRNGEGVMNTEAFF. CDR3 bases: TGTGCCAGCAGTCGAAACGGAGAGGGGGTAATGAACACTGAAGCTTTCTTT.

V usage is TRBV9 and J usage is TRBJ1-1; D is undetermined. CDR3 length equals 16 residues. CDR1 is SGDLS and CDR2 is YYNGEE in the germline V gene. Trimming removed 1 base from V and 0 bases from J, with 13 bases in between. The CDR3 sequence: CASSVSQAGMNTEAFF. The CDR3 coding sequence is TGTGCCAGCAGCGTATCCCAGGCAGGAATGAACACTGAAGCTTTCTTT.

Here the CDR3 DNA reads TGTGCCAGCACCCCAGGGACAGCATCTAACTATGGCTACACCTTC. This codes for CASTPGTASNYGYTF. The chain couples TRBV6-5 to TRBJ1-2, with 7 bases aligning to TRBD1. Looked up from germline, CDR1 is MNHEY and CDR2 is SVGAGI. Losses at the gene ends were 7 bases for V and 0 bases for J; bases not matched to a gene: 8. This CDR3 is built from 15 residues.

V gene TRBV28 combines with J gene TRBJ1-5; TRBD1 agrees at 12 bases. This CDR3 has 17 residues. Trimming cost V 7 bases and J 3 bases; bases outside gene matches: 10. Germline V gene sequence: CDR1 MDHEN, CDR2 SYDVKM. The CDR3 DNA reads TGTGCCAGCACCCCCTCCGGGACAGGGGGCCTCAATCAGCCCCAGCATTTT. Protein: CASTPSGTGGLNQPQHF.

A single count supports this clone. The rearrangement uses TRBV4-1 and TRBJ1-2, with TRBD1 matching over 10 bases. Germline CDR1 is MGHRA and CDR2 is YSYEKL. CDR3 size: 15 residues. V lost 1 base to trimming and J lost 8 bases; unmatched junction nucleotides: 7. CDR3 residues: CASSQAGTGDRGYTF. The CDR3 coding sequence is TGCGCCAGCAGCCAAGCCGGGACAGGGGATCGAGGCTACACCTTC.

The chain joins TRBV28 to TRBJ2-7; D is unclear. Per the germline V gene, CDR1 is MDHEN and CDR2 is SYDVKM. The ends were cut back, 4 bases at V and 3 bases at J, with 7 bases in the middle. The CDR3 spans 12 residues. Here the CDR3 DNA reads TGTGCCAGCAGTTCGTCCTACTACGAGCAGTACTTC. Encoded protein: CASSSSYYEQYF.

The table lists this clone with a few counts. V and J are TRBV18 and TRBJ1-1, with D perhaps TRBD1 (6 bases). This CDR3 has 13 residues. V shed 1 base and J shed 6 bases, with 9 bases lying between them. In germline, CDR1 is KGHSH, CDR2 LQKENI. CDR3 nucleotides: TGTGCCAGCTCACCACGGGGGCAAGCTGAAGCTTTCTTT. Translated, it gives CASSPRGQAEAFF.

The V and J genes are TRBV28 and TRBJ1-1, with 7 bases fitting TRBD1. The J segment lost 7 bases and the V segment lost 5 bases, leaving 10 bases of the junction unmatched. Germline CDR1 is MDHEN and CDR2 is SYDVKM. CDR3 length equals 14 residues. In DNA, the CDR3 is TGTGCCAGCAGTACATATAGACAGGGCAATGAAGCTTTCTTT. Translation gives CASSTYRQGNEAFF.

V gene TRBV2 combines with J gene TRBJ1-6, with D perhaps matching TRBD1 (5 bases). V lost 1 base and J lost 7, with 8 bases in between. The germline gives CDR1 SNHLY, CDR2 FYNNEI. CDR3 length: 14 amino acids. The DNA of the CDR3 is TGTGCCAGCAGTGAAGTCAGACAGAATTCACCCCTCCACTTT. Translated, it gives CASSEVRQNSPLHF. Variable domain in full (rest from reference TRBV2 and TRBJ1-6): EPEVTQTPSHQVTQMGQEVILRCVPISNHLYFYWYRQILGQKVEFLVSFYNNEISEKSEIFDDQFSVERPDGSNFTLKIRSTKLEDSAMYFCASSEVRQNSPLHFGNGTRLTVT.

The chain combines TRBV5-4 with TRBJ2-1; 7 bases map to TRBD1. This CDR3 region has 13 residues. The V segment lost 4 bases and the J segment 6 bases; nucleotides outside the gene matches: 4. Germline lookup yields CDR1 SGHNT and CDR2 YYREEE (reference sequence). The DNA of the CDR3 is TGTGCCAGCAGCATTACAGGGGCCAATGAGCAGTTCTTC. It specifies CASSITGANEQFF.

This chain links TRBV5-4 with TRBJ1-1, with TRBD1 matching 9 bases. The CDR3 has 15 residues. CDR1 and CDR2 from the germline V gene are SGHNT and YYREEE (reference sequence). V shed 4 bases, J shed 3 bases, and the junction held 7 bases outside the gene matches. This chain's CDR3 is CASSSGTGLDTEAFF. CDR3 sequence (DNA): TGTGCCAGCAGCAGCGGGACAGGGTTGGACACTGAAGCTTTCTTT.

The table lists this clone with a few counts. V gene TRBV6-5 combines with J gene TRBJ2-5; D perhaps matches TRBD2 (5 bases). Germline assignment: CDR1 MNHEY and CDR2 SVGAGI. V lost 7 bases and J 2 bases, leaving 14 bases between the germline ends. The CDR3 sequence is 14 residues long. The CDR3 is CASTGAAQQETQYF. CDR3 DNA: TGTGCCAGCACCGGAGCGGCCCAACAAGAGACCCAGTACTTC.

The V and J genes are TRBV7-2 and TRBJ1-4; 7 bases fit TRBD1. The V gene end was trimmed by 0 bases and the J gene end by 4 bases; junction bases not matched to a gene: 8. The germline V gene has CDR1 SGHTA and CDR2 FQGNSA. This CDR3 comprises 17 residues. CDR3 in DNA: TGTGCCAGCAGCTTAGCGACTAACAGGGGTTTTAATGAAAAACTGTTTTTT. It encodes CASSLATNRGFNEKLFF.

The chain is built from TRBV11-3 and TRBJ1-1; D possibly corresponds to TRBD1 (6 bases). V was cut by 5 bases and J by 5 bases, with 12 bases left in between. The V gene's germline CDR1 is SGHNT and CDR2 YENEEA. The CDR3 runs 13 residues. The CDR3 region has the DNA TGTGCCAGCAGCATACAGGGTAATACTGAAGCTTTCTTT. It translates to CASSIQGNTEAFF.

In this sample, this clone turned up once. The chain is built from TRBV3-1 (or the pseudogene TRBV3-2) and TRBJ2-7; unclear D gene. Per germline, CDR1 LGHDT and CDR2 YNNKEL (reference sequence). The CDR3 loop spans 15 amino acids. The V end lost 2 bases, the J end lost 1 base, and 12 bases lay between the germline ends. CDR3 coding DNA: TGTGCCAGCAGCCAACGTTGGGCTGGATCCTACGAGCAGTACTTC. Translation gives CASSQRWAGSYEQYF.

This clone was picked up one time. The chain recombines TRBV24-1 with TRBJ2-5; 8 bases are a match to TRBD1. There are 16 residues in the CDR3. The V and J ends lost 7 bases and 2 bases, in that order; junction bases with no gene match: 11. The germline gives CDR1 KGHDR, CDR2 SFDVKD. CDR3 coding DNA: TGTGCCACCAGGGGGGACAGGCCCCGGGGGCAAGAGACCCAGTACTTC. Translation gives CATRGDRPRGQETQYF.

This clone was recorded a few times. The chain has TRBV5-4 and TRBJ1-1; 9 bases are a match to TRBD1. The CDR3 covers 14 residues. V lost 0 bases and J lost 3; bases outside the gene matches: 0. The germline V gene has CDR1 SGHNT and CDR2 YYREEE (reference sequence). The CDR3 here is CASSLGTGDTEAFF. The CDR3 region has the DNA TGTGCCAGCAGCTTGGGGACAGGGGACACTGAAGCTTTCTTT.

This clone showed up just once. The chain has TRBV4-1 and TRBJ2-1, with TRBD1 as a possible D gene (5 bases). Germline loops: CDR1 MGHRA, CDR2 YSYEKL. This CDR3 is 15 amino acids long. V was shortened by 1 base and J by 1 base, with 8 bases between the two germline ends. The CDR3 region is CASSQVPGSYNEQFF. Here the CDR3 DNA reads TGCGCCAGCAGCCAAGTCCCAGGGTCCTACAATGAGCAGTTCTTC.

The chain combines TRBV24-1 with TRBJ2-4; the match to TRBD1 covers 9 bases. Germline V gene data show CDR1 as KGHDR and CDR2 as SFDVKD. V lost 2 bases, J lost 7 bases, and 5 bases stayed unmatched. The CDR3 is 15 amino acids. The CDR3 is CATSDWGQGSNIQYF. The CDR3 nucleotides are TGTGCCACCAGTGATTGGGGACAGGGTAGCAACATTCAGTACTTC.

This chain uses TRBV10-1 with TRBJ2-2; TRBD2 matches 11 bases. Germline CDR1 and CDR2: WNHNN and SYGVQD (reference sequence). The CDR3 has 15 amino acids. After removal of 5 bases from V and 7 bases from J, the junction contained 6 bases not matched to a gene. The chain's CDR3 is CASSPLAGGVGELFF. The CDR3 bases are TGCGCCAGCAGTCCCTTAGCGGGAGGGGTCGGGGAGCTGTTTTTT.

The chain carries TRBV9 and TRBJ1-1; perhaps TRBD1 as D (5 bases). CDR1 and CDR2 (germline): SGDLS, YYNGEE. CDR3 length: 15 amino acids. Trimming removed 3 bases at V and 0 bases at J, with 12 bases between. The CDR3: CASSAGRGMNTEAFF. CDR3 DNA: TGTGCCAGCAGCGCCGGACGGGGGATGAACACTGAAGCTTTCTTT.

V and J are TRBV29-1 and TRBJ2-3, with 9 bases matching TRBD2. This CDR3 region has 15 residues. Per germline, CDR1 SQVTM and CDR2 ANQGSEA. V lost 4 bases, J lost 1 base, and 6 bases stayed unmatched. CDR3 nucleotide sequence: TGCAGCGTTGTCTCGGCGGGAGGGCGCACAGATACGCAGTATTTT. Its protein product is CSVVSAGGRTDTQYF.